These 19 T cell receptor beta chains share one sample of origin, sequenced in a study of neoadjuvant anti-PD-1 for oral cavity cancer. Sequencing used immunoSEQ multiplex PCR; TCRdb keeps in-frame clones, though not all of them. The sample yields 5,500 to 7,500 clones, about 76% seen once. The material was PBMCs, obtained before nivolumab (anti-PD-1) treatment. The receptors originated from a person between 40 and 85 years old with oral cavity squamous cell carcinoma.

This chain joins TRBV6-4 and TRBJ1-1; no reliable D call. Trimming took 2 bases from V and 7 from J, leaving 11 bases between them. Germline loops: CDR1 MRHNA, CDR2 SNTAGT. The CDR3 is 13 residues long. The CDR3 here is CASSDGEAGEAFF. DNA of the CDR3: TGTGCCAGCAGTGACGGGGAAGCGGGTGAAGCTTTCTTT.

The CDR3: CASSAYGGAADTQYF. The CDR3 DNA reads TGTGCCAGCAGCGCATACGGGGGGGCGGCAGATACGCAGTATTTT. This chain links TRBV9 with TRBJ2-3; 8 positions match TRBD2. The germline V gene has CDR1 SGDLS and CDR2 YYNGEE. Trimming took 3 bases from V and 4 from J; bases not matched to a gene: 7. This CDR3 has 15 residues. Full variable domain (outside the CDR3, taken from reference TRBV9 and TRBJ2-3): DSGVTQTPKHLITATGQRVTLRCSPRSGDLSVYWYQQSLDQGLQFLIQYYNGEERAKGNILERFSAQQFPDLHSELNLSSLELGDSALYFCASSAYGGAADTQYFGPGTRLTVL.

This rearrangement joins TRBV7-2 to TRBJ1-6, with no clear D. The length of the CDR3 is 14 residues. The germline V gene has CDR1 SGHTA and CDR2 FQGNSA. Trimming removed 6 bases from V and 9 bases from J, with 15 bases in between. CDR3 sequence reads: CASRTPVTGSPLHF. Written as DNA, the CDR3 is TGTGCCAGCAGAACCCCAGTCACCGGTTCACCCCTCCACTTT.

The rearrangement links TRBV6-5 to TRBJ1-5; D not resolved. CDR3 length: 13 amino acids. The germline gives CDR1 MNHEY, CDR2 SVGAGI. The V end lost 5 bases, the J end lost 4 bases, and 9 bases lay between the germline ends. In DNA form, the CDR3 reads TGTGCCAGCAGTCGAGACCGGAATCAGCCCCAGCATTTT. It is translated as CASSRDRNQPQHF.

The J gene is TRBJ2-2, the V gene TRBV27; D tentatively fits TRBD1 or TRBD2 (6 bases each). Germline V CDR1 and CDR2: MNHEY, SMNVEV (reference sequence). V gave up 4 bases and J gave up 3 bases, with 12 bases separating them. The CDR3 has 15 amino acids. The CDR3 sequence: CASSSGAMHTGELFF. The CDR3 coding sequence is TGTGCCAGCAGTTCGGGGGCGATGCACACCGGGGAGCTGTTTTTT.

The V call is TRBV25-1, the J call TRBJ2-7, with D possibly being TRBD1 (6 bases). The V end was cut by 4 bases, the J end by 6 bases, with 13 bases between. The CDR3 covers 13 residues. CDR1 is MGHDK, CDR2 SYGVNS, per germline. The CDR3 protein is CASSAHRASEQYF. The CDR3 DNA reads as TGTGCCAGCAGTGCTCACAGGGCCTCCGAGCAGTACTTC.

This chain connects TRBV2 to TRBJ2-2, with TRBD2 identical over 8 bases. The V gene's germline CDR1 is SNHLY and CDR2 FYNNEI. This CDR3 has 17 residues. V trimming: 10 bases; J trimming: 0 bases; junction bases outside the gene matches: 13. CDR3 sequence (DNA): TGTGCCATGGTCGTCCGCGGGGGGTTCGCGAACACCGGGGAGCTGTTTTTT. Translation gives CAMVVRGGFANTGELFF.

V and J are TRBV7-2 and TRBJ1-2; perhaps TRBD1 as D (5 bases). Per germline, CDR1 SGHTA and CDR2 FQGNSA. With 2 bases removed from V and 2 bases from J, the gap between germline ends came to 9 bases. This CDR3 spans 14 amino acids. The chain's CDR3 is CASSLFDRNYGYTF. The DNA for the CDR3 is TGTGCCAGCAGCTTATTCGACAGAAACTATGGCTACACCTTC.

This clone has a handful of counts. V usage is TRBV6-5 and J usage is TRBJ1-6; D might be TRBD1 (5 bases). Germline assignment: CDR1 MNHEY and CDR2 SVGAGI. This CDR3 contains 13 residues. As DNA, the CDR3 is TGTGGGATAGGGGAAACCTATAATTCACCCCTCCACTTT. Translation: CGIGETYNSPLHF.

This clone was found a few times. The chain has TRBV5-1 and TRBJ1-1; tentatively, D is TRBD1 (5 bases). This CDR3 region has 15 residues. Germline V gene lookup returns CDR1 SGHRS and CDR2 YFSETQ. Trimming cost V 0 bases and J 4 bases, with 13 bases left between them. The CDR3 DNA follows: TGCGCCAGCAGCTTGGTTGGGGGTCGGGGCACTGAAGCTTTCTTT. Amino acids: CASSLVGGRGTEAFF.

This clone was seen only once. This sequence joins TRBV13 and TRBJ1-1; TRBD1 might be the D (5 bases). This CDR3 has 12 residues. CDR1 and CDR2 from the germline V gene are PRHDT and FYEKMQ (reference sequence). Trimming removed 1 base at V and 11 bases at J, with 11 bases between. As DNA, the CDR3 is TGTGCCAGCAGCTTAGTGGGGGTTGGGGCTTTCTTT. Translating it yields CASSLVGVGAFF. The variable domain in full, completed from reference TRBV13 and TRBJ1-1, reads AAGVIQSPRHLIKEKRETATLKCYPIPRHDTVYWYQQGPGQDPQFLISFYEKMQSDKGSIPDRFSAQQFSDYHSELNMSSLELGDSALYFCASSLVGVGAFFGQGTRLTVV.

V is TRBV28 and J is TRBJ1-5; 10 bases fit TRBD1. CDR3 length equals 18 residues. Unmatched junction bases numbered 7, after V lost 2 bases and J lost 0 bases. Germline-derived CDR1 and CDR2 are MDHEN and SYDVKM. CDR3 in DNA: TGTGCCAGCAGTTTAGGGACAGGGGTCGGGGATAGCAATCAGCCCCAGCATTTT. Translation gives CASSLGTGVGDSNQPQHF.

V and J are TRBV19 and TRBJ1-5, with no clear D. The CDR3 is 13 residues long. V was cut by 3 bases and J by 6 bases, with 9 bases left in between. The germline gives CDR1 LNHDA, CDR2 SQIVND (reference sequence). In DNA, the CDR3 is TGTGCCAGTAGTATTGCCCCAGCTCAGCCCCAGCATTTT. Its protein product is CASSIAPAQPQHF.

The rearrangement uses TRBV10-1 and TRBJ2-5; possibly TRBD1 for D (5 bases). The V end was cut by 0 bases, the J end by 7 bases, with 12 bases between. The germline CDR1 and CDR2 sequences are WNHNN and SYGVQD (reference sequence). This CDR3 is 14 amino acids long. The CDR3 reads CASSESRRGGTQYF. The CDR3 bases are TGCGCCAGCAGTGAGTCGAGAAGGGGTGGGACCCAGTACTTC.

This rearrangement joins TRBV6-5 to TRBJ2-7, with 7 bases fitting TRBD1. CDR1 and CDR2 from the germline V gene are MNHEY and SVGAGI. The CDR3 extends over 14 amino acids. Trimming removed 6 bases from V and 1 base from J; junction bases left unmatched: 6. The CDR3 loop reads CASSRRQGSYEQYF. The DNA for the CDR3 is TGTGCCAGCAGCCGTCGACAGGGTTCCTACGAGCAGTACTTC.

V and J are TRBV6-6 and TRBJ2-5; either TRBD1 or TRBD2 may fit D (5 bases each). Germline CDR1 reads MNHNY; CDR2 reads SVGAGI (reference sequence). Trimming took 6 bases from V and 3 from J, leaving 17 bases between them. The CDR3 extends over 15 amino acids. CDR3 region: CASSSGTAWEETQYF. CDR3 coding DNA: TGTGCCAGCAGCTCCGGGACCGCTTGGGAAGAGACCCAGTACTTC.

This clone was picked up one time. The chain couples TRBV4-1 to TRBJ2-3, with 8 bases lining up with TRBD1. This CDR3 is 17 amino acids long. CDR1 and CDR2 from the germline V gene are MGHRA and YSYEKL. Trimming at V came to 0 bases and at J to 2 bases, leaving 7 bases not matched to a gene. The CDR3, as DNA: TGCGCCAGCAGCCAAGATCCCGGGACAGGTACCACAGATACGCAGTATTTT. Translation gives CASSQDPGTGTTDTQYF.

The chain recombines TRBV9 with TRBJ1-1; D is perhaps TRBD1 (5 bases). There are 14 residues in the CDR3. Trimming pared 1 base from V and 3 bases from J, leaving 10 bases between. CDR1 SGDLS and CDR2 YYNGEE come from the germline V gene. The CDR3 DNA is TGTGCCAGCAGCGTAAGGGGTGAGGACACTGAAGCTTTCTTT. This translates into CASSVRGEDTEAFF.

The chain joins TRBV11-2 to TRBJ1-1; D is unclear. This CDR3 comprises 13 residues. The germline V gene encodes CDR1 SGHAT and CDR2 FQNNGV. Trimming removed 0 bases from V and 1 base from J, with 3 bases in between. In DNA, the CDR3 is TGTGCCAGCAGCTTAGACAGGAACACTGAAGCTTTCTTT. Amino acids: CASSLDRNTEAFF. The variable domain in full, with the rest retrieved from reference TRBV11-2 and TRBJ1-1, is EAGVAQSPRYKIIEKRQSVAFWCNPISGHATLYWYQQILGQGPKLLIQFQNNGVVDDSQLPKDRFSAERLKGVDSTLKIQPAKLEDSAVYLCASSLDRNTEAFFGQGTRLTVV.